The 15 T cell receptor beta chains below all came from one sample that was sequenced in a study of blood T cells in healthy people across ages. With a J-beta primer mix and a sample-barcoded 5' primer, a second PCR ran roughly 6 to 11 cycles. TCRdb analysed the 5' RACE reads with MiXCR anew, one entry per CDR3 protein. The sample contains a few hundred thousand distinct CDR3 sequences, over 45% of which appear only once. The sample comprised blood. The receptors stem from a man between 60 and 70 years old in good health.

This clonotype was counted a few times. The chain joins TRBV3-1 to TRBJ1-4, with D maybe TRBD1 (6 bases). Germline CDR1 LGHDT, CDR2 YNNKEL (reference sequence). V was shortened by 7 bases and J by 5 bases, with 11 bases between the two germline ends. The CDR3 length is 13 residues. The CDR3, as DNA: TGTGCCAGCAACCGGGGGCGCAATGAAAAACTGTTTTTT. Protein: CASNRGRNEKLFF.

This clonotype was seen more than once but under ten times. This chain connects TRBV7-9 to TRBJ2-4; 9 positions agree with TRBD1. Trimming took 2 bases from V and 13 from J; bases not matched to a gene: 15. Germline V gene lookup returns CDR1 SEHNR and CDR2 FQNEAQ (reference sequence). The CDR3 runs 16 residues. CDR3 region: CASSLSRTGAYGEQYF. Written as DNA, the CDR3 is TGTGCCAGCAGCTTATCTCGGACAGGGGCCTATGGTGAGCAGTACTTC.

The chain links TRBV5-1 to TRBJ2-5; TRBD1 or TRBD2 may be the D gene (5 bases each). CDR3 length equals 15 residues. CDR1 and CDR2 (germline): SGHRS, YFSETQ. V lost 7 bases and J lost 5, with 21 bases in between. CDR3 sequence (DNA): TGCGCCAGCCGTATGGGGCCCGGGATCGGGGAGACCCAGTACTTC. Translated, it gives CASRMGPGIGETQYF.

The DNA for the CDR3 is TGTGCCAGCAGTGAAGCTGGGACGGAGTGGTTCTTC. It specifies CASSEAGTEWFF. The genes are TRBV6-1 and TRBJ2-1; tentatively, D is TRBD1 or TRBD2 (5 bases each). This CDR3 spans 12 amino acids. Germline lookup yields CDR1 MNHNS and CDR2 SASEGT. Trimming left V 0 bases short and J 15 bases short, with 12 bases between.

The chain employs TRBV10-3 and TRBJ2-7, with D possibly matching TRBD2 (7 bases). The CDR3 loop spans 14 amino acids. Trimming left V 10 bases short and J 0 bases short, with 16 bases between. The V gene's germline CDR1 is ENHRY and CDR2 SYGVKD. CDR3 in amino acids: CATTGGRDSYEQYF. The CDR3 DNA follows: TGTGCCACCACCGGGGGGCGGGACTCCTACGAGCAGTACTTC.

This rearrangement joins TRBV28 to TRBJ1-6; no clear D gene. V shed 2 bases and J shed 7 bases, with 12 bases lying between them. The germline CDR1 and CDR2 sequences are MDHEN and SYDVKM. The CDR3 covers 15 residues. The CDR3 here is CASSLPGRLNSPLHF. CDR3 bases: TGTGCCAGCAGTTTACCCGGACGGCTGAATTCACCCCTCCACTTT.

The V gene is TRBV7-2, the J gene TRBJ2-7, with D perhaps TRBD1 (6 bases). The CDR3 is 16 residues long. Trimming removed 1 base at V and 1 base at J, with 14 bases between. Looked up from germline, CDR1 is SGHTA and CDR2 is FQGNSA. The CDR3: CASSLGTGRWSYEQYF. The CDR3 nucleotides are TGTGCCAGCAGCTTAGGAACAGGGCGGTGGTCCTACGAGCAGTACTTC.

The rearrangement uses TRBV24-1 and TRBJ2-3, with 9 bases that match TRBD1. J lost 0 bases, V lost 4 bases, and 4 bases had no gene match. The germline CDR1 and CDR2 sequences are KGHDR and SFDVKD. The CDR3 sequence is 16 residues long. The CDR3, as DNA: TGTGCCACCAGTGACCTTGGACAGGGGAGCACAGATACGCAGTATTTT. Its protein is CATSDLGQGSTDTQYF.

The chain carries TRBV6-6 and TRBJ2-7; D not resolved. The J call is in doubt because the DNA end fits TRBJ2-5 better. The germline V gene encodes CDR1 MNHNY and CDR2 SVGAGI (reference sequence). This CDR3 spans 14 amino acids. This chain's CDR3 is CASMLGDPKGTQYF. CDR3 DNA sequence: TGTGCCAGCATGTTGGGCGACCCTAAGGGGACCCAGTACTTC.

The chain combines TRBV15 with TRBJ2-7; D remains unclear. The CDR3 length is 11 residues. The V gene's germline CDR1 is LNHNV and CDR2 YYDKDF (reference sequence). Deletions cut 4 bases from V and 10 bases from J, with 11 bases between. CDR3 loop: CATSTGSAQYF. The CDR3, as DNA: TGTGCCACCAGCACCGGTTCGGCCCAGTACTTC.

This clonotype was observed a few times. The V call is TRBV10-3, the J call TRBJ2-7, with D possibly being TRBD1 (5 bases). The V gene's germline CDR1 is ENHRY and CDR2 SYGVKD. The V and J ends lost 6 bases and 0 bases respectively, with 9 bases between them. This CDR3 region has 13 residues. CDR3 nucleotides: TGTGCCATCAGGCACAGGAGCTCCTACGAGCAGTACTTC. It specifies CAIRHRSSYEQYF.

CDR3: CASSQGTAYTEAFF. CDR3 sequence (DNA): TGTGCCAGCAGCCAAGGGACCGCTTACACTGAAGCTTTCTTT. The chain couples TRBV14 to TRBJ1-1; no definite D call. V lost 1 base and J lost 3, with 9 bases in between. CDR3 length equals 14 residues. Germline V lookup: CDR1 SGHDN, CDR2 FVKESK.

This chain uses TRBV5-4 with TRBJ2-3; 7 bases are a match to TRBD2. With 4 bases clipped from V and 7 bases from J, the junction kept 12 bases outside the gene matches. The CDR3 has 15 amino acids. CDR1 SGHNT and CDR2 YYREEE come from the germline V gene (reference sequence). The CDR3 bases are TGTGCCAGCAGCCCTACTGGCGGGAGTGCGAATACGCAGTATTTT. Protein: CASSPTGGSANTQYF.

The gene calls are TRBV6-6 and TRBJ2-1; 13 bases are shared with TRBD2. Losses at the gene ends were 5 bases for V and 6 bases for J; bases not matched to a gene: 4. In germline, CDR1 is MNHNY, CDR2 SVGAGI (reference sequence). CDR3 length: 15 residues. CDR3 residues: CASSPRTSGSNEQFF. The CDR3, as DNA: TGTGCCAGCAGTCCTCGGACTAGCGGGAGCAATGAGCAGTTCTTC.

CDR3 DNA sequence: TGCAGTGCTAGAGGGGACAGGGGGGCAGATACGCAGTATTTT. Translating gives CSARGDRGADTQYF. The chain carries TRBV20-1 and TRBJ2-3; 11 nucleotides agree with TRBD1. The trim removed 1 base at V and 4 bases at J, leaving 1 base unmatched. CDR1 is DFQATT, CDR2 SNEGSKA, per germline (reference sequence). This CDR3 spans 14 amino acids.